The sequence of this T cell receptor (beta chain) was determined in a study of T cells in Graves' hyperthyroidism and ophthalmopathy. The overall study: Peripheral blood was secured at the point of initial diagnosis, before any treatment. Whole-study findings and limits: In blood, most of the thyroid clonotypes expanded above 0.001 were also present.

The V segment lost 0 bases and the J segment 4 bases; nucleotides outside the gene matches: 5. This CDR3 is 17 amino acids long. The V gene's germline CDR1 is SGDLS and CDR2 YYNGEE. Template material for amplifying TCR beta CDR3 regions consisted of RNA transcripts. A set of HTBI primers served as the primers for a first-round RT-PCR of the TCR CDR3. TCRdb ran MiXCR on the multiplex PCR reads and lists one entry per CDR3 protein. The sample holds approximately 600,000 distinct CDR3 sequences; 20% are singletons and the top ten take 34%. Uncontrolled infection, other autoimmune disease, pregnancy or lactation disqualified patients from enrolment. Every diagnosis used clinical symptoms, serum thyroxine and TRAb, thyroid ultrasound and orbital computed tomography. As for this clonotype: Its matching antigen is unknown.

V usage is TRBV9 and J usage is TRBJ2-1; 12 positions match TRBD2. The material sequenced was blood. This clonotype originated in a young man with Graves' ophthalmopathy. The DNA of the CDR3 is TGTGCCAGCAGCGTAGCTCGACTAGCGGGAGAGTACAATGAGCAGTTCTTC. Its translation is CASSVARLAGEYNEQFF.